Listed below are T cell receptor beta chains from one sample, sequenced in a study of patients and donors after allogeneic stem cell transplantation. One entry per CDR3 protein, called by TCRdb with MiXCR from the RT-PCR reads. The sample lists about 200,000 distinct CDR3 sequences, 41% occurring once. Sequenced sample: blood, either unsorted or a sorted T cell fraction (not recorded which). Source of these receptors: a human donor who was either an allogeneic HSCT recipient or a stem cell or donor lymphocyte infusion donor (not recorded which). It is not recorded whose cells these are; they may come from a transplant donor. Each CDR3 is given with its conserved first and last residue. A D gene is named only where the DNA matches it firmly. Size tells how often a clone was seen (once, few, many) or the class of an expanded clone, and some rows leave it out.

clone size	V gene	D gene	J gene	CDR3 DNA	CDR3 protein
.	TRBV29-1	TRBD1	TRBJ1-1	TGCAGCGTTTTAACAGGGGGCTTGAACACTGAAGCTTTCTTT	CSVLTGGLNTEAFF
few	TRBV30	.	TRBJ1-1	TGTGCCTGGAGTGTGGTCCCGGGCGGTGAAGCTTTCTTT	CAWSVVPGGEAFF
few	TRBV12-3/TRBV12-4	.	TRBJ1-5	TGTGCCAGCAGTTTTAGAGGAGGGGTTAGCAATCAGCCCCAGCATTTT	CASSFRGGVSNQPQHF
.	TRBV9	.	TRBJ1-5	TGTGCCAGCAGCGTAGCTCCCCAGCTTAATCAGCCCCAGCATTTT	CASSVAPQLNQPQHF
.	TRBV27	TRBD2	TRBJ2-5	TGTGCCAGCAGTTCCCTAGCGGACCTCCAAGAGACCCAGTACTTC	CASSSLADLQETQYF
once	TRBV2	.	TRBJ1-3	TGTGCCAGCAGTGAGATCGGGGGAGGAAACACCATATATTTT	CASSEIGGGNTIYF
few	TRBV12-3/TRBV12-4	.	TRBJ1-5	TGTGCCAGCAGTTTAGGGCCCCAGCCCCAGCATTTT	CASSLGPQPQHF
.	TRBV12-3/TRBV12-4	.	TRBJ1-6	TGTGCCAGCAGTTTTGGTATGATCGATTCACCCCTCCACTTT	CASSFGMIDSPLHF
few	TRBV4-2	.	TRBJ1-2	TGTGCCAGCAGCCAAGAGAAGGATTATGGCTACACCTTC	CASSQEKDYGYTF
few	TRBV9	TRBD1	TRBJ1-5	TGTGCCAGCAGCGCCGGACAGGCGGCGAATCAGCCCCAGCATTTT	CASSAGQAANQPQHF
many	TRBV6-5	.	TRBJ1-3	TGTGCCAGCAGCCCCGGACAGCGCAACTCTGGAAACACCATATATTTT	CASSPGQRNSGNTIYF
.	TRBV30	TRBD1	TRBJ2-2	TGTGCCTGGAGGCAGGGGGCAGTAGCCGGGGAGCTGTTTTTT	CAWRQGAVAGELFF
many	TRBV12-3/TRBV12-4	.	TRBJ1-1	TGTGCCAGCAGTTTTGGACTTACTGAAGCTTTCTTT	CASSFGLTEAFF
.	TRBV15	TRBD1	TRBJ1-5	TGTGCCACCAGCAGAGAGGGGGACAGCGCTTTTTATAGCAATCAGCCCCAGCATTTT	CATSREGDSAFYSNQPQHF
few	TRBV18	TRBD1	TRBJ2-3	TGTGCCAGCTCATCTACAGGACAGGGGGCGGGCACAGATACGCAGTATTTT	CASSSTGQGAGTDTQYF
.	TRBV6-5	.	TRBJ1-5	TGTGCCAGCAGTTACCGGGGACTAAGTCAGCCCCAGCATTTT	CASSYRGLSQPQHF
.	TRBV13	.	TRBJ2-5	TGTGCCAGCAGCTCCCACGGGAGTGGAGAGACCCAGTACTTC	CASSSHGSGETQYF
.	TRBV6-5	.	TRBJ1-2	TGTGCCAGCAGTTTCTCGGGGCAGATCTATGGCTACACCTTC	CASSFSGQIYGYTF